This T cell receptor (beta chain) was profiled in a study of blood T cell repertoires in COVID-19 (dated by TCRdb to 2018 to 2020). Looking at the study overall: Samples covering the acute and convalescent phases of COVID-19 were provided by collaborators in the United States, Italy and Spain. The prospective study material was composed of cDNA or gDNA derived from T cells, B-cell-depleted T cells, or PBMCs. Deeply sampled blood TCRbeta repertoires from subjects exposed to, actively infected with, or recovered from COVID-19 were included in the dataset. A freely available public database, intended as a resource for researchers studying the immune response to SARS-CoV-2, is where the repertoires were released. Samples came from the ongoing ImmuneRACE study (first 160 participants) plus 1,254 subjects from 6 global collaborators. A de-identified subject ID, COVID-19 status, age in years and sex were almost always included in the sample metadata. Where available, HLA class I and class II types were obtained from metadata supplied by the sample provider rather than from assay-based typing.

Comments on this clone: Its antigen is not yet known. Base qualities are not at hand, and no much larger clone is one base apart.

What the authors observed across the whole study: The amount of clinical and demographic metadata varied by source and participant and was provided uncurated.

As encoded in the germline V gene, CDR1 is SGHTA while CDR2 is FQGNSA. After removal of 2 bases from V and 3 bases from J, the junction retains 5 bases not matched to a gene. Inclusive of the bounding cysteine and phenylalanine, the CDR3 is 15 residues long. Only CDR3 DNA is held: 45 bases, read in frame from base 1. In Seattle, one collaborating source enrolled patients while the infection was active and tracked those patients longitudinally over the course of disease. The collaborating institutions used their own protocols to collect whole blood in K2EDTA tubes. For TCRbeta analysis, collaborator samples were shipped as frozen whole blood, as isolated PBMCs, or as DNA extracted from either sample type. TCRbeta CDR3 regions were amplified from genomic DNA using the immunoSEQ Assay, a bias-controlled multiplex PCR. Under the source paper's analysis protocol: Within the assay, amplification of reference gene primers was used to estimate how many nucleated cells each sample contained. To quantify the absolute abundance of each unique TCRbeta CDR3 rearrangement, sequence reads were collapsed and filtered. For each sample, productive Simpson clonality was calculated as the square root of Simpson's diversity index across productive rearrangements. Drawn from immuneACCESS, this table holds only the in-frame rearrangements with V and J called that TCRdb kept. Clones are partly lost; checked studies trace under half to an unresolved V gene and leave the rest unexplained. The DNA was the basis for D and trimming; V, J and clone size are from that table. The table for this sample lists 200,000 to 300,000 clones; 70% to 90% of them were counted only once. The biggest ten clones account for roughly 5.6% of the sample.

This chain is built from TRBV7-2 and TRBJ2-3, with 7 central nucleotides matching TRBD2. This sequence was found in a woman aged 55-69 years with COVID-19, enrolled during active disease. The source material was peripheral blood. The sequenced DNA is TGTGCCAGCAGCTTACTGCCGGGAGGAACAGATACGCAGTATTTT. This yields the protein CASSLLPGGTDTQYF.